The T cell receptor beta chain described here comes from a study of vaccination and CD4 T cells after COVID-19. Study in general: The control cultures got either a CEFX pool, an HIV-1 Nef pool, or no peptide at all.

The Oncomine TCR Beta short-read assay sequenced DNA from cultured CD4+ T cells. TCRdb ran MiXCR on the PCR reads and lists one entry per CDR3 protein. There are some 17,000 distinct CDR3 sequences in the sample; almost 40% occur only once, and under 9% lies in the top ten. Comments on this clonotype: Its specificity is unknown.

Described treatment: approximately 9-day PBMC culture with coronavirus spike peptide pools or control peptides (ViraFEST assay). ViraFEST used peptide pools to expand antigen-specific T cells and subsequently sequenced their TCRs. Germline CDR1 is SQVTM and CDR2 is ANQGSEA. Trimming removed 2 bases at V and 7 bases at J, with 9 bases between. This CDR3 has 12 amino acids. Study conclusions and caveats: Convalescent patients' vaccine-specific clones were spike mono-reactive in 304 of 307 cases.

Material: CD4+ T cells from blood, cultured in vitro. The receptor was derived from a human donor who had recovered from COVID-19. The chain carries TRBV29-1 and TRBJ2-4; weak D call: TRBD1 (6 bases). CDR3 residues: CSVEQGINIQYF. For the CDR3, the DNA is TGCAGCGTTGAACAGGGGATTAACATTCAGTACTTC. Variable domain in full (rest from reference TRBV29-1 and TRBJ2-4): SAVISQKPSRDICQRGTSLTIQCQVDSQVTMMFWYRQQPGQSLTLIATANQGSEATYESGFVIDKFPISRPNLTFSTLTVSNMSPEDSSIYLCSVEQGINIQYFGAGTRLSVL.